This T cell receptor beta chain was captured by sequencing in a study of PD-L1 blockade in urothelial cancer. Study-level background: Male sex and bladder-origin urothelial cancer characterized about 85% of the roughly 29 patients. Study results and caveats: Stronger expansion of tumor-associated clones in blood at 3 weeks distinguished durable-benefit patients.

Per-patient samples, pretreatment and on-treatment, numbered 1 to 8. PCRs were each spiked with synthetic TCR analog templates. TCRdb's copy holds only in-frame clones and misses some; the assay was immunoSEQ multiplex PCR. Of approximately 80,000 clones listed, around 80% are singletons. The CDR3 covers 14 residues. Germline CDR1 is MGHRA and CDR2 is YSYEKL. The J segment lost 4 bases and the V segment lost 3 bases, leaving 6 bases of the junction unmatched. About this clone: What it recognizes is unknown.

The TCR was taken from a man aged 70 or older with urothelial cancer. The chain recombines TRBV4-1 with TRBJ2-7; 7 bases are a match to TRBD2. The sample in question was PBMCs, obtained around atezolizumab (anti-PD-L1) treatment. The CDR3 nucleotides are TGCGCCAGCAGCCAGCGGGAGTGGGGATACGAGCAGTACTTC. Protein: CASSQREWGYEQYF.